Here is one T cell receptor beta chain with its context. The data were taken from a study of blood T cell repertoires in COVID-19. Study details: The United States, Italy and Spain were the sources of the acute and convalescent COVID-19 samples. Sources were T cells, B-cell-depleted T cells, or PBMCs; the material itself was cDNA or gDNA.

From germline, CDR1 is SGHAT and CDR2 FQNNGV. Trimming took 5 bases from V and 0 from J; bases not matched to a gene: 7. This CDR3 contains 16 residues. Profiled with immunoSEQ multiplex PCR; TCRdb holds only in-frame clones, not every one. The table includes fewer than 120,000 clones, roughly 76% detected once. Sequences were obtained from peripheral blood. The J gene is TRBJ2-3, the V gene TRBV11-2; 8 nucleotides match TRBD2. This sequence was found in a woman aged 55-69 years with acute or convalescent COVID-19. The CDR3: CASSIRTSRSTDTQYF. The CDR3 nucleotides read TGTGCCAGCAGCATCCGGACTAGCAGAAGCACAGATACGCAGTATTTT.